The source of this TCR beta chain is a study of Graves' ophthalmopathy and Graves' hyperthyroidism. Study outcomes and limitations: Forecasting of ophthalmopathy progression by the model achieved approximately 70% sensitivity and less than 80% specificity.

In regard to this clonotype: Its matching antigen is unknown.

This CDR3 comprises 13 residues. Germline values: CDR1 SEHNR, CDR2 FQNEAQ (reference sequence). V was trimmed by 6 bases and J by 6 bases, leaving 11 bases between them. Transcripts of RNA were the source for amplifying TCR beta CDR3 regions. HTBI primers served in a first-round RT-PCR, which a second-round multiplex PCR followed. TCRdb reanalysed the multiplex PCR reads using MiXCR and keeps one entry per CDR3 protein. The table has about 740,000 distinct CDR3 sequences, 40% seen once. The specimen sequenced was peripheral blood. This receptor was identified in an adult man with Graves' ophthalmopathy. V usage is TRBV7-9 and J usage is TRBJ2-2; D is possibly TRBD1 (5 bases). CDR3 sequence (DNA): TGTGCCAGCAGGATTAGGGGTTCCGGGGAGCTGTTTTTT. Translation: CASRIRGSGELFF.